This T cell receptor beta chain was identified in a study of shared clonotypes between healthy human individuals. Study-wide points: Non-shared clonotypes showed lower generation probabilities than clonotypes common to all four donors.

Adults of Caucasian background living in Nashville, Tennessee made up all donors. The split of CD4+ cells yielded CD45RA+ naive and CD45RA-negative memory subsets. Of note for this clone: What it binds is not known.

Using immunoSEQ multiplex PCR, the repertoire was profiled, and TCRdb retains in-frame clones only, with some absent. In the table there are almost 750,000 clones, roughly 72% of which are singletons. The specimen sequenced was memory CD4+ T cells sorted from blood. Subset indicated: CD45RA-negative fraction. The sequence derives from a woman aged 25 to 45 in good health.

CDR3 amino acids: CASSLGIHSNEQFF. CDR3 nucleotide sequence: TGTGCCAGCAGTTTAGGGATACATAGCAATGAGCAGTTCTTC. This chain uses TRBV28 with TRBJ2-1; D uncertain. This CDR3 contains 14 residues. The ends were cut back, 2 bases at V and 6 bases at J, with 11 bases in the middle. The germline gives CDR1 MDHEN, CDR2 SYDVKM.